The 19 T cell receptor beta chains presented below share a single source sample, sequenced in a study of tumor-infiltrating lymphocytes in primary liver carcinoma. From around 500 ng total RNA, TCR beta cDNA was generated with a primer in the constant region. Three nested multiplex PCR rounds of slightly modified ARM-PCR generated TCR beta libraries. Investigators reported that the first two PCR rounds, at 10 cycles each, used TRBV1-TRBV30 forward primers with a C-beta reverse primer. TCRdb called the multiplex PCR reads again in MiXCR, with one record for every CDR3 protein. Among about 330,000 distinct CDR3 sequences listed, roughly two thirds were seen once. Unsorted whole blood yielded blood RNA, and germline DNA was extracted as well. What was sequenced was peripheral blood. The origin of the receptors is a man between 40 and 49 years old with primary liver carcinoma and hepatitis B virus infection.

This chain connects TRBV13 to TRBJ2-7; 10 nucleotides line up with TRBD2. The CDR3 length is 15 residues. V gave up 3 bases and J gave up 0 bases; unmatched junction bases: 2. The germline V gene has CDR1 PRHDT and CDR2 FYEKMQ (reference sequence). CDR3 sequence: CASSFSGGSSYEQYF. The CDR3, as DNA: TGTGCCAGCAGCTTTAGCGGGGGGAGCTCCTACGAGCAGTACTTC.

Turning to this clonotype: At one end the junction does not follow the germline gene, possibly because of a read error. The chain joins TRBV10-3 to TRBJ1-2, with TRBD1 matching over 7 bases. CDR1 is ENHRY and CDR2 is SYGVKD in the germline V gene. This CDR3 region has 15 residues. The CDR3 loop is CAVSAPQGVHYGYTF. In DNA form, the CDR3 reads TGTGCCGTCAGTGCCCCCCAGGGGGTCCACTATGGCTACACCTTC.

This clonotype was counted only a few times. One junction end disagrees with the germline gene, perhaps due to a read error. This sequence joins TRBV10-3 and TRBJ2-6; D may be TRBD1 or TRBD2 (6 bases each). CDR1 is ENHRY, CDR2 SYGVKD, per germline. The CDR3 runs to 12 residues. CDR3 in amino acids: CAITTGANALTF. The CDR3 coding sequence is TGTGCCATCACCACGGGGGCCAACGCCCTGACTTTC.

The chain uses TRBV11-1 and TRBJ1-1, with 7 bases matching TRBD1. Germline CDR1 and CDR2: SGHAT and FQDESV (reference sequence). J lost 1 base, V lost 5 bases, and 4 bases had no gene match. There are 14 residues in the CDR3. CDR3 protein: CASSPGQKNTEAFF. Here the CDR3 DNA reads TGTGCCAGCAGCCCGGGACAGAAGAACACTGAAGCTTTCTTT.

As for this clonotype: Being one base from a much bigger clone, this may be a read error. V is TRBV10-3 and J is TRBJ2-7; 10 bases are shared with TRBD2. The CDR3 contains 14 residues. CDR1 ENHRY and CDR2 SYGVKD come from the germline V gene. In DNA form, the CDR3 reads TGTGTCATCACACCTAGCGGGAGTTGGGGAGAGCAGTACTTC. This codes for CVITPSGSWGEQYF.

This clonotype was detected once. Given a much more abundant clone one base away, this may be a read error. The genes are TRBV4-3 and TRBJ1-1; no clear D. This CDR3 is built from 14 residues. Germline loops: CDR1 LGHNA, CDR2 YSLEER. Trimming left V 4 bases short and J 7 bases short, with 16 bases between. The CDR3 DNA follows: TGCGCCAGCAGCCGAGATGGTCCCGGGTTTGAAGCTTTCTTT. Its protein is CASSRDGPGFEAFF.

As for this clonotype: A junction boundary mismatches the germline segment, possibly from a read error. DNA of the CDR3: TGTGCCAGCGGCTTAGCGGTCGAGTTAGCCAATAACATTCAGTACTTC. It specifies CASGLAVELANNIQYF. J is TRBJ2-4 and V is TRBV11-2, with D tentatively TRBD2 (6 bases). Germline CDR1 reads SGHAT; CDR2 reads FQNNGV. This CDR3 comprises 16 residues.

Notes on this clonotype: A much more abundant neighbour one base away suggests this may be a read error. The CDR3 region is CASSISSTGSYEQYF. The CDR3 region has the DNA TGTGCCAGCAGCATTTCGTCGACGGGCTCCTACGAGCAGTACTTC. The genes are TRBV4-2 and TRBJ2-7; no clear D. The V end lost 5 bases, the J end lost 0 bases, and 14 bases lay between the germline ends. Germline V gene lookup returns CDR1 LGHNA and CDR2 YNFKEQ. The CDR3 loop spans 15 amino acids.

Note on this clonotype: An end of the junction differs from the germline gene, which may be a read error. The chain couples TRBV11-2 to TRBJ2-7; D is uncertain. This CDR3 has 12 residues. Germline V lookup: CDR1 SGHAT, CDR2 FQNNGV. The CDR3 loop is CASSFPHYEQYF. CDR3 sequence (DNA): TGTGCCAGCAGCTTTCCGCACTACGAACAGTACTTC.

About this clonotype itself: A read error may produce the germline difference seen at one junction end. This chain connects TRBV11-2 to TRBJ2-5, with TRBD1 matching 7 bases. The CDR3 covers 15 residues. Germline V lookup: CDR1 SGHAT, CDR2 FQNNGV. The CDR3 spells CVSSSRDRLGETHYF. In DNA form, the CDR3 reads TGTGTCAGCAGCTCTCGGGACAGACTCGGAGAGACCCATTACTTC. Full variable domain (missing parts from reference TRBV11-2 and TRBJ2-5): EAGVAQSPRYKIIEKRQSVAFWCNPISGHATLYWYQQILGQGPKLLIQFQNNGVVDDSQLPKDRFSAERLKGVDSTLKIQPAKLEDSAVYLCVSSSRDRLGETHYFGPGTRLLVL.

This clonotype has just a few counts. The chain employs TRBV4-2 and TRBJ2-5; perhaps TRBD1 as D (5 bases). This CDR3 region has 17 residues. Germline V gene lookup returns CDR1 LGHNA and CDR2 YNFKEQ. Between the trimmed V and J ends, which lost 5 bases and 3 bases, there was a span of 22 bases. The chain's CDR3 is CASSDRRGGAYKETQYF. As DNA, the CDR3 is TGTGCCAGCAGCGACCGAAGGGGTGGGGCCTACAAAGAGACCCAGTACTTC.

Of note for this clonotype: The junction shows a germline mismatch at one end, possibly a read error. The chain recombines TRBV14 with TRBJ2-3; no definite D call. CDR1 and CDR2 from the germline V gene are SGHDN and FVKESK. The length of the CDR3 is 13 residues. This CDR3 is CARSRGYTDTQYF. The CDR3 DNA reads as TGTGCCAGGAGCCGAGGATACACAGATACGCAGTATTTT.

The rearrangement links TRBV5-6 to TRBJ1-2, with TRBD1 as a possible D gene (6 bases). The CDR3 consists of 16 residues. Per the germline V gene, CDR1 is SGHDT and CDR2 is YYEEEE. V lost 4 bases and J lost 1, with 17 bases in between. The CDR3 spells CASSAGRGDYNYGYTF. CDR3 nucleotides: TGTGCCAGCAGCGCGGGCAGGGGAGATTATAACTATGGCTACACCTTC.

Regarding this clonotype: The junction departs from the called germline gene at one end, perhaps through a read error. The rearrangement joins TRBV6-6 to TRBJ2-7; 7 bases fit TRBD1. In germline, CDR1 is MNHNY, CDR2 SVGAGI (reference sequence). This CDR3 spans 14 amino acids. CDR3 region: CAGSYEQGSYEQYF. DNA for the CDR3: TGTGCCGGCAGTTACGAACAGGGGTCCTACGAGCAGTACTTC.

This clonotype turned up a few times. V is TRBV28 and J is TRBJ2-4; no definite D call. The V gene lost 4 bases and the J gene lost 1 base, with 26 bases spanning the gap. Germline V gene sequence: CDR1 MDHEN, CDR2 SYDVKM. This CDR3 is 20 amino acids long. The CDR3 here is CASSSSKGQWEPGAKNIQYF. CDR3 bases: TGTGCCAGCAGTTCATCCAAGGGCCAGTGGGAACCCGGGGCCAAAAACATTCAGTACTTC.

A note on this clonotype: The junction departs from the called germline gene at one end, perhaps through a read error. The J gene is TRBJ2-5, the V gene TRBV5-5; 7 bases fit TRBD2. The CDR3 is 15 amino acids. Germline values: CDR1 SGHKS, CDR2 YYEKEE (reference sequence). In DNA, the CDR3 is TGTGCCAGCAGCCGAAATTCGGGACTAAAAGAGACCCACTACTTC. It codes for CASSRNSGLKETHYF. The variable domain in full, with the rest retrieved from reference TRBV5-5 and TRBJ2-5, is DAGVTQSPTHLIKTRGQQVTLRCSPISGHKSVSWYQQVLGQGPQFIFQYYEKEERGRGNFPDRFSARQFPNYSSELNVNALLLGDSALYLCASSRNSGLKETHYFGPGTRLLVL.

The genes are TRBV20-1 and TRBJ1-5; D may be TRBD1 (5 bases). Germline CDR1 DFQATT, CDR2 SNEGSKA (reference sequence). With 7 bases removed from V and 6 bases from J, the gap between germline ends came to 34 bases. This CDR3 is built from 19 residues. CDR3 bases: TGCAGTGTCCTCGCTGACAGAGGGTCGTGGGTTAGTTCGGGTCAGCCCCAGCATTTT. This sequence encodes CSVLADRGSWVSSGQPQHF.

Many counts were recorded for this clonotype. J is TRBJ2-1 and V is TRBV6-5; 11 bases agree with TRBD2. After removal of 2 bases from V and 10 bases from J, the junction contained 10 bases not matched to a gene. Germline CDR1 is MNHEY and CDR2 is SVGAGI. CDR3 size: 16 residues. The chain's CDR3 is CASSYDLLAGGGEQFF. CDR3 coding DNA: TGTGCCAGCAGTTACGATTTGCTAGCGGGAGGAGGGGAGCAGTTCTTC.

About this clonotype: A much more abundant neighbour one base away suggests this may be a read error. The CDR3 carries no conserved terminal phenylalanine or tryptophan, so it likely arises from a read error. V and J are TRBV14 and TRBJ1-4; 7 bases fit TRBD1. This CDR3 has 13 residues. V gave up 4 bases and J gave up 8 bases; unmatched junction bases: 4. The germline V gene has CDR1 SGHDN and CDR2 FVKESK. The CDR3: CASSPQGREKLFS. DNA of the CDR3: TGTGCCAGCAGCCCACAGGGGCGCGAAAAACTGTTTTCT.